This section outlines one TCR beta chain sequence together with its context. The antigen remains undetermined. A sample-barcoded 5' primer and a J-beta primer mix were used in a second PCR of roughly 6 to 12 cycles. MiXCR was run by TCRdb on the 5' RACE reads, yielding one entry per CDR3 protein. The data contain approximately 800,000 distinct CDR3 sequences, 20% to 30% of them seen just once; the ten biggest clones take up under 3%. The CDR3 is 16 amino acids. V shed 4 bases, J shed 3 bases, and the junction held 9 bases outside the gene matches. The germline gives CDR1 SGDLS, CDR2 YYNGEE. This sample was included in a study of blood T cells in healthy people across ages. Study-level findings and limits: Long-lived and aged donors differed, with more naive CD4+ cells and higher diversity in the long-lived.

The same specimen was also included in a second study, on T cells of mothers and their children.

The sample was blood. This TCR came from a boy between 10 and 17 years old in good health. The chain joins TRBV9 to TRBJ2-5; 10 bases agree with TRBD1. CDR3 bases: TGTGCCAGCAGCCTCCGGACAGGGGGGTTAGAAGAGACCCAGTACTTC. Protein: CASSLRTGGLEETQYF.